A selection of T cell receptor beta chains follows, all from one sample in a study of T cell clonotyping in hematopoietic cell transplantation. The repertoire was sequenced with immunoSEQ multiplex PCR; TCRdb's copy has only in-frame clones and lacks some. Among roughly 38,000 clones, approximately 89% were seen once, and the ten largest hold just under 2%. Sequencing input: peripheral blood mononuclear cells. The source of these receptors is a middle-aged woman in good health. Some clones in this sample may be carry-over from other donors' samples. Both conserved end residues are trimmed from each CDR3. Rows may omit the clone size; those that give it use once, few, many or a size class.

cdr3_length clone_size v_call cdr3_aa
11 . TRBV2 ASGGNREGEQY
13 . TRBV28 ASSIRDRVQHGYT
12 once TRBV30 AWSLGGPSYEQY
12 . TRBV30 AWSLGQGWTEAF
11 . TRBV7-9 ASSLQGVGGYT
12 . TRBV6-1 ASSDVGRAYEQY
14 . TRBV5-6 ASSSLTSGSYNEQF
12 . TRBV5-1 ASSLGGEGLRGY
13 . TRBV10-3 AISGGPDRFYEQY
13 . TRBV28 ASSSTLATNEKLF
11 . TRBV30 AWSTGENQPQH
13 . TRBV11-3 ASSSRRGYTDTQY
16 . TRBV30 AWSVRRRESSGANVLT
11 . TRBV6-1 ASNGQPNTEAF
12 . TRBV5-1 ASNNGDSYNEQF
12 . TRBV7-3 ASSLTGGVYGYT
9 once TRBV10-3 AISSGGKQY
14 . TRBV19 ASSTRGTGEVSEAF
15 . TRBV9 ASSVAIGEGNTGELF
11 . TRBV7-9 ASSLLNTGELF
13 . TRBV2 ASSPGGWYFQPQH
13 . TRBV5-1 ASSLTTATNEKLF
11 . TRBV2 ASSPAFQETQY
10 once TRBV15 ATSRDRGQPY
17 . TRBV11-2 ASSFQGTGTVEGRETQY
14 . TRBV5-1 ASSLGGTTTTGELF
13 . TRBV5-1 ASSLVGTADYGYT
11 . TRBV2 ASSDARTYGYT
13 . TRBV2 ASSDRSGRRDTQY
13 . TRBV4-1 ASSLEAGGLYEQY
9 . TRBV30 AWSVNPELF
11 . TRBV21-1 ASSNGEGNTIY
13 . TRBV28 ASRPNPGFQETQY
13 . TRBV30 AWSRLASSTDTQY
13 once TRBV7-3 ASSPSGTGLDEQY
10 . TRBV16 ASSQMRFEAF
15 . TRBV7-6 ASSLGTSGSVSYEQY
12 . TRBV6-4 ASSDAGLSGELF
12 . TRBV27 ASSLTPPHTEAF
12 . TRBV28 ASSPQGQRPIQY
14 once TRBV19 ARPDRGPSSFYEQY
12 . TRBV7-2 ASSLGRGNTEAF
16 . TRBV9 ASSAGGGGEYSNQPQH
13 . TRBV19 ASSFRWRDGNEQY
11 . TRBV5-1 ASGETGDYGYT
12 . TRBV21-1 ASSTTPGEDGYT
13 . TRBV7-3 ASSLAVSSYNEQF
14 . TRBV4-3 ASSQEFGQGADTQY
11 . TRBV19 ASSRQGADGYT
11 once TRBV4-1 ASSQEDRGSYT
13 . TRBV7-2 ASSLSAGSNTEAF
12 . TRBV5-4 ASSLQGIEQPQH